This TCR beta chain was recovered during a study of T cells after yellow fever vaccination. It was through 5'RACE template switching that TCR cDNA was made, with a universal primer site and UMIs added. TCRdb analysed the 5' RACE reads with MiXCR anew, one entry per CDR3 protein. This sample has 620,000 or so distinct CDR3 sequences, with 9% to 15% found just once. On this clonotype: Antigen specificity is unknown.

Findings and caveats of the study: The CD4 and CD8 compartments had a small share of their clonotypes in common. Most clones from primary vaccination were detected again post-booster (96% CD4, 70% to 90% CD8).

This CDR3 is 13 amino acids long. V shed 4 bases and J shed 6 bases, with 12 bases lying between them. The receptor was derived from a man aged 25 to 40 who received the YFV17D yellow fever vaccine. Sample: PBMCs, taken on the day of the yellow fever booster vaccination. This chain joins TRBV23-1 and TRBJ2-5; no clear D. TRBV23-1 is an open reading frame, and its role is uncertain. CDR3 bases: TGCGCCAGCAGTCTTGCGGAGTTAAAGACCCAGTACTTC. This codes for CASSLAELKTQYF.